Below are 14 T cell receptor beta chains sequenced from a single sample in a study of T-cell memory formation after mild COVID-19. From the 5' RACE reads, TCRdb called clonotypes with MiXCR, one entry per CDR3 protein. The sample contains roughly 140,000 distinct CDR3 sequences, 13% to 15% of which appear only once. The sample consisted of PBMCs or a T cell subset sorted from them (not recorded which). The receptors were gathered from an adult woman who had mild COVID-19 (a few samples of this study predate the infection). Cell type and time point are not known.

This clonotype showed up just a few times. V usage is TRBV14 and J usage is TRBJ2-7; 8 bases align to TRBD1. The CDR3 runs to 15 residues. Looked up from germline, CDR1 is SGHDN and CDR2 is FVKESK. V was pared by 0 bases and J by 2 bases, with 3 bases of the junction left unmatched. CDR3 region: CASSQDRTGTYEQYF. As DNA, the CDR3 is TGTGCCAGCAGCCAAGATCGGACAGGGACCTACGAGCAGTACTTC.

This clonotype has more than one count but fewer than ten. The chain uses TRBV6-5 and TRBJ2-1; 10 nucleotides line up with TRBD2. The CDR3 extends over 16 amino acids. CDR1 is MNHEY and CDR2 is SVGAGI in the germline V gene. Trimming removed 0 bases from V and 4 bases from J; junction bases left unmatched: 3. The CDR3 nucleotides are TGTGCCAGCAGTTACTCTCCTAGCGGGAGTTACAATGAGCAGTTCTTC. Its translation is CASSYSPSGSYNEQFF.

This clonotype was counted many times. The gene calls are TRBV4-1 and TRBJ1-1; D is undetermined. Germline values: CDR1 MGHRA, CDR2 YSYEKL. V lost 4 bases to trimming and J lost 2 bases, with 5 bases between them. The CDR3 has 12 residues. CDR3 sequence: CASSRGNTEAFF. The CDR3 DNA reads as TGCGCCAGCAGCCGGGGAAACACTGAAGCTTTCTTT.

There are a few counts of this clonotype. For the CDR3, the DNA is TGCGCCAGCAGCCAAGATTGGGCGAGCGGGATGGTCAACAACGAGCAGTACTTC. Its protein is CASSQDWASGMVNNEQYF. The rearrangement joins TRBV4-3 to TRBJ2-7; 7 nucleotides agree with TRBD2. Germline-derived CDR1 and CDR2 are LGHNA and YSLEER. Unmatched junction bases numbered 16, after V lost 0 bases and J lost 5 bases. This CDR3 is built from 18 residues.

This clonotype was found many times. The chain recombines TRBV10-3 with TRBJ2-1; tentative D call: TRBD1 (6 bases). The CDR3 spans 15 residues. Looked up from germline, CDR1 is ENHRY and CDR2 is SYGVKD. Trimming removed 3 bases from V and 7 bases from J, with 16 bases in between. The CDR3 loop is CAISEGQGRGNEQFF. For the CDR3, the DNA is TGTGCCATCAGTGAAGGTCAGGGGCGAGGGAATGAGCAGTTCTTC.

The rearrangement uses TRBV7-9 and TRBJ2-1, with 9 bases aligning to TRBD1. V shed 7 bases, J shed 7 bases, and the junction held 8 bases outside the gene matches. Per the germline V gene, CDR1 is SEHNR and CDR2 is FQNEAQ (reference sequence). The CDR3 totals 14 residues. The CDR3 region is CASKGTGLGNEQFF. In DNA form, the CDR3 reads TGTGCCAGCAAGGGGACAGGGTTGGGGAATGAGCAGTTCTTC.

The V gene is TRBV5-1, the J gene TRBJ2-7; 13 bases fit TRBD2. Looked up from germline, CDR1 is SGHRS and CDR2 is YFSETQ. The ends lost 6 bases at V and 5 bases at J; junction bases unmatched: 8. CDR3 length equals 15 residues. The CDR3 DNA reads TGCGCCAGCACCTTCTCTGGACTAGCGGGAGACGAGCAGTACTTC. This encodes CASTFSGLAGDEQYF.

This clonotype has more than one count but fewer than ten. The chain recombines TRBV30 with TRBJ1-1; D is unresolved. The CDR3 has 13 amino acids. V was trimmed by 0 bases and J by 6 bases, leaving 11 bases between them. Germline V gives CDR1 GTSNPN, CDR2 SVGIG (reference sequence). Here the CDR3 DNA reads TGTGCCTGGAGTGTACTGTCCCCGCCTGAAGCTTTCTTT. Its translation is CAWSVLSPPEAFF.

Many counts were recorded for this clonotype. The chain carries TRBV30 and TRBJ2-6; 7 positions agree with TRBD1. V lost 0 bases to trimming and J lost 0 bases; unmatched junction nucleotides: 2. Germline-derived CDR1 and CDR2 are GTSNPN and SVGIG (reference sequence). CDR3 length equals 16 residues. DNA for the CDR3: TGTGCCTGGAGTGTAGGGGGCGTCTCTGGGGCCAACGTCCTGACTTTC. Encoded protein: CAWSVGGVSGANVLTF. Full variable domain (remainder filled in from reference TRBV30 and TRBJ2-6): SQTIHQWPATLVQPVGSPLSLECTVEGTSNPNLYWYRQAAGRGLQLLFYSVGIGQISSEVPQNLSASRPQDRQFILSSKKLLLSDSGFYLCAWSVGGVSGANVLTFGAGSRLTVL.

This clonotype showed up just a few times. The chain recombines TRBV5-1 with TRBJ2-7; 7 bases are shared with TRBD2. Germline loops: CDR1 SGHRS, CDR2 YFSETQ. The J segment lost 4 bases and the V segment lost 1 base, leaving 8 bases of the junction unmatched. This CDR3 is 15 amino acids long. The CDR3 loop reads CASSLSSSGAYEQYF. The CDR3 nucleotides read TGCGCCAGCAGCTTGAGTTCCAGCGGGGCATACGAGCAGTACTTC.

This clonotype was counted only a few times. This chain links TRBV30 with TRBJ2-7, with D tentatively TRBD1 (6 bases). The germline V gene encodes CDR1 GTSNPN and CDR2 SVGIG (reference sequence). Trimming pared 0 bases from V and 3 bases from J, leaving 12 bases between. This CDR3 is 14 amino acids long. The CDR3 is CAWSVRGGSYEQYF. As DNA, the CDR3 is TGTGCCTGGAGTGTACGTGGGGGCAGCTACGAGCAGTACTTC.

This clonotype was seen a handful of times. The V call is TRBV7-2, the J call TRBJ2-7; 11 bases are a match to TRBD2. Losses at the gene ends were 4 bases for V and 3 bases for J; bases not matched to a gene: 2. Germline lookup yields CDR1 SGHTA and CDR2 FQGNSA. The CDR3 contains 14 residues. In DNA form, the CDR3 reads TGTGCCAGCAGCTGGGGACTAGCGGACTACGAGCAGTACTTC. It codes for CASSWGLADYEQYF. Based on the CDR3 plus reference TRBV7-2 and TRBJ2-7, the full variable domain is GAGVSQSPSNKVTEKGKDVELRCDPISGHTALYWYRQSLGQGLEFLIYFQGNSAPDKSGLPSDRFSAERTGGSVSTLTIQRTQQEDSAVYLCASSWGLADYEQYFGPGTRLTVT.

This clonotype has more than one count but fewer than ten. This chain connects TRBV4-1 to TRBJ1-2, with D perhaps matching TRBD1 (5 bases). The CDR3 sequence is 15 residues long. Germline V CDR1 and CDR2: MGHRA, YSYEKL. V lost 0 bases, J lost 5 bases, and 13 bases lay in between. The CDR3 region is CASSQEYRGGYGYTF. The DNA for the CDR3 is TGCGCCAGCAGCCAAGAATACCGGGGGGGGTATGGCTACACCTTC.

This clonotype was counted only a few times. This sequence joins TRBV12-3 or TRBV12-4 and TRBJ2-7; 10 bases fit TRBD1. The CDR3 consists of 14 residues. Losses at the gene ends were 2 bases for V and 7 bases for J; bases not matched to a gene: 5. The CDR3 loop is CASSLMGQGREQYF. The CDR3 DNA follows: TGTGCCAGCAGTTTAATGGGACAGGGGAGGGAGCAGTACTTC.